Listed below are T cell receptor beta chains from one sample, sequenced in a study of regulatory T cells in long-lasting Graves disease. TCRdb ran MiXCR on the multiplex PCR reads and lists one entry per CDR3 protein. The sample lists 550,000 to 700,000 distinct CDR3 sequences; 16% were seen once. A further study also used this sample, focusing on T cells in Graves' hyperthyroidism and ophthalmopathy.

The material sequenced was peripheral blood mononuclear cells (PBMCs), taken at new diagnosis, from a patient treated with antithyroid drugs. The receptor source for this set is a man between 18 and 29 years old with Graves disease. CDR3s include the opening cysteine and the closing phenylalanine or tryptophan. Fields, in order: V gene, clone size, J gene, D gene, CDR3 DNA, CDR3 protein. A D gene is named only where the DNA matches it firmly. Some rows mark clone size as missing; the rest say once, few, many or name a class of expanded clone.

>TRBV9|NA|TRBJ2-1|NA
TGTGCCAGCAGCGTAGGTCAGGTTAATGAGCAGTTCTTC
CASSVGQVNEQFF
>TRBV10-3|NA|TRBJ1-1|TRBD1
TGTGCCATCAGGACGAACAGGGGGCAGGGTGTGAACACTGAAGCTTTCTTT
CAIRTNRGQGVNTEAFF
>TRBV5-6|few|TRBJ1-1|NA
TGTGCCAGCAGCTTGAACGGGTGGGGGAAGCCTGAAGCTTTCTTT
CASSLNGWGKPEAFF
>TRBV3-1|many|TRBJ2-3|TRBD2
TGTGCCAGCAGCCAAGGGAGCGGGAGGGCCTCCGCTACGCAGTATTTT
CASSQGSGRASATQYF
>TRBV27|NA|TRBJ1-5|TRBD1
TGTGCCAGCAGGACAGGGGCCGGTATGAGCAATCAGCCCCAGCATTTT
CASRTGAGMSNQPQHF
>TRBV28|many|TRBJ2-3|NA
TGTGCCAGCATGGTCGGTGCGACAGATACGCAGTATTTT
CASMVGATDTQYF
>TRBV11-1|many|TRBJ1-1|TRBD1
TGTGCCAGCAGTCAAATCGGGACAGGCAACATGAACACTGAAGCTTTCTTT
CASSQIGTGNMNTEAFF
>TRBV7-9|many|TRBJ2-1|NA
TGTGCCAGCAGCTTAGAACGAGGGGGAATCTACAATGAGCAGTTCTTC
CASSLERGGIYNEQFF
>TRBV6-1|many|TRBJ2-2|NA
TGTGCCAGCACCGCGGACGGCACCGGGGAGCTGTTTTTT
CASTADGTGELFF
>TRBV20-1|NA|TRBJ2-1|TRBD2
TGCAGTGCTCCCCGGGGACTAGCGGCAGAGCAGTTCTTC
CSAPRGLAAEQFF
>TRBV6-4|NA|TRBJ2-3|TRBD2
TGTGCCAGCAGGCCCTGGACTAGCGGGGGCACAGATACGCAGTATTTT
CASRPWTSGGTDTQYF
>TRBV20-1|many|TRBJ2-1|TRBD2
TGCAGTGCTAACCCAAGCGGGAGGTCCTACAATGAGCAGTTCTTC
CSANPSGRSYNEQFF
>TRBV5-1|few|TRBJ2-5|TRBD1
TGCGCCAGCAGCTTGGCTGCAGGGGGCGTTGAGACCCAGTACTTC
CASSLAAGGVETQYF
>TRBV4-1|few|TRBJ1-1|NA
TGCGCCAGCAGCCAAGATCAGGGGCGGAACACTGAAGCTTTCTTT
CASSQDQGRNTEAFF
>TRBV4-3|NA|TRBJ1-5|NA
TGCGCCAGCACCCTAGGGGGGGGCAATAGCAATCAGCCCCAGCATTTT
CASTLGGGNSNQPQHF
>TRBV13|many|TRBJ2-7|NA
TGTGCCAGCAGCATCCTCTCCTACGAGCAGTACTTC
CASSILSYEQYF
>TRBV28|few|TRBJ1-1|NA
TGTGCCAGTGACCTCAACAGGGTGGGCACTGAAGCTTTCTTT
CASDLNRVGTEAFF
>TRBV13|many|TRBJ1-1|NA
TGTGCCAGCAGCTTAATTGGTCATCCTGAAGCTTTCTTT
CASSLIGHPEAFF
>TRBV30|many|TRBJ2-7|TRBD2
TGTGCCTGCAGTGGACTAGCGGGTTCCTACGAGCAGTACTTC
CACSGLAGSYEQYF
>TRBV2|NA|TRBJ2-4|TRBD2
TGCGCCAGCAGCCAAGATTCGGCTAGCGGGAGGGCCGGGGCCAAAAACATTCAGTACTTC
CASSQDSASGRAGAKNIQYF
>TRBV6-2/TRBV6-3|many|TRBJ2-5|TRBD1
TGTGCCAGCAGAGGAGACAGGGGAGAACAAGAGACCCAGTACTTC
CASRGDRGEQETQYF
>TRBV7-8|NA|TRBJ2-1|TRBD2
TGTGCCAGCAGCGGGGAGGCGGGAGGGCCCAAAGTCAATGAGCAGTTCTTC
CASSGEAGGPKVNEQFF
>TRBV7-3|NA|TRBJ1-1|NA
TGTGCCAGCAGCTTCGTTGGAGGAGGTGAAGCTTTCTTT
CASSFVGGGEAFF
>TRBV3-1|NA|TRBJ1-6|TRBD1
TGTGCCAGCAGCCCGTGGACAGGCTCCTATAATTCACCCCTCCACTTT
CASSPWTGSYNSPLHF
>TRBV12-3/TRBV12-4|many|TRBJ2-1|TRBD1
TGTGCCAGCAGGGGGGACAGGGCCGACAATGAGCAGTTCTTC
CASRGDRADNEQFF
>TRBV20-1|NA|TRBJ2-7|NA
TGCAGTGCCCCTGGGAGTTATAACTCCTACGAGCAGTACTTC
CSAPGSYNSYEQYF
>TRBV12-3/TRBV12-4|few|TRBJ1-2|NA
TGTGCCAGCAGTTTAGATCAGAGAATCCCGATCAACTATGGCTACACCTTC
CASSLDQRIPINYGYTF
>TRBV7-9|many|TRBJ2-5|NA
TGTGCCAGCAGCAAAGAGGGTCCTAGCGTGTACCAAGAGACCCAGTACTTC
CASSKEGPSVYQETQYF
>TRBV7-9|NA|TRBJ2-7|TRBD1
TGTGCCAGCAGCTTGCAAACAGGGGGCTACGAGCAGTACTTC
CASSLQTGGYEQYF
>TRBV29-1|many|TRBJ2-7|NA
TGCAGCGCCGCTGACGGAGGCGAGCAGTACTTC
CSAADGGEQYF
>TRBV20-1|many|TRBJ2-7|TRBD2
TGCAGTGCTACCACCGGGACTAGGGACTACGAGCAGTACTTC
CSATTGTRDYEQYF
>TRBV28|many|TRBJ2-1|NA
TGTGCCAGCAGTTTATCGACGGGGCTCTACAATGAGCAGTTCTTC
CASSLSTGLYNEQFF
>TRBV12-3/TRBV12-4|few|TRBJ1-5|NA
TGTGCCAGCAGTTTAGCAACACAGGGCAATCAGCCCCAGCATTTT
CASSLATQGNQPQHF
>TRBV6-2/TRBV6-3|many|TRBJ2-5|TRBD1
TGTGCCAGCAGTTCATCCGGGACAGTTGGGGAGACCCAGTACTTC
CASSSSGTVGETQYF
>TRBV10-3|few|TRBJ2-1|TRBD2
TGTGCCATCAGTGAGTCTAGCGGGAGGGCCATAAATGAGCAGTTCTTC
CAISESSGRAINEQFF
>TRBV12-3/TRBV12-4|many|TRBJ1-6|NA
TGTGCCAGCAGTTCCCTAGGACGGGGTAATTCACCCCTCCACTTT
CASSSLGRGNSPLHF
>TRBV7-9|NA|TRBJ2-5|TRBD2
TGTGCCAGCAGGCAGACCGAGACTAGCGGGAGGAAAGAGACCCAGTACTTC
CASRQTETSGRKETQYF
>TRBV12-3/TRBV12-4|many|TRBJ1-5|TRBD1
TGTGCCAGCAGCCCATGGGACAGGGATAATCAGCCCCAGCATTTT
CASSPWDRDNQPQHF
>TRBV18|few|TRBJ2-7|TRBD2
TGTGCCAGCTCACCACCGCGGGGAGAGAGAGTCGGGGAGGGCTACGAGCAGTACTTC
CASSPPRGERVGEGYEQYF
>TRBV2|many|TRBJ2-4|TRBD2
TGTGCCAGCAGTGATACCGGGACTAGTTATCAGTACTTC
CASSDTGTSYQYF
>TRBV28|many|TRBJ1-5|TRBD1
TGTGCCAGCAGCTGGGACAGGGGTAGCAATCAGCCCCAGCATTTT
CASSWDRGSNQPQHF
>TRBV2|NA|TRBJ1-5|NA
TGTGCCGGCGGTGGGACCGGTAGTCAGCCCCAGCATTTT
CAGGGTGSQPQHF
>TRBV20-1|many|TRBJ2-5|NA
TGCAGTGCCAGTGGGGGAAAACACAACCCGGGTCGAGAGACCCAGTACTTC
CSASGGKHNPGRETQYF
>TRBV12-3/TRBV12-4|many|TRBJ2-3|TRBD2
TGTGCCAGCAGCTCTTCCGTCTTGGGAGGGAAAGAAGATACGCAGTATTTT
CASSSSVLGGKEDTQYF
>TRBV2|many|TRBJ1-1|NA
TGTGCCAGCAGTACCCAGGGAATGAACACTGAAGCTTTCTTT
CASSTQGMNTEAFF
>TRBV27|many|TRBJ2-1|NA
TGTGCCAGCCATCCCGCGGCTAGCGTGGGCAATGAGCAGTTCTTC
CASHPAASVGNEQFF
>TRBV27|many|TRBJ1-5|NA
TGTGCCAGCAGTTTGGTTAGCAATCAGCCCCAGCATTTT
CASSLVSNQPQHF